The present TCR beta chain was sequenced within a study of response to subunit inactivated influenza vaccine. The study's findings and limits: A suggestion made by the authors is that each seasonal influenza vaccination recruits few new T cells.

V lost 4 bases and J 2 bases, leaving 6 bases between the germline ends. The CDR3 contains 12 residues. Germline V gene lookup returns CDR1 DFQATT and CDR2 SNEGSKA (reference sequence). TCRdb re-called the RT-PCR reads through MiXCR, storing one row per CDR3 protein. The data hold roughly 520,000 distinct CDR3 sequences, with 25% observed a single time. This clonotype turned up a few times. What it binds is unknown. This clonotype was obtained from a man aged 45-60 years who received an inactivated influenza vaccine. The chain couples TRBV20-1 to TRBJ1-5, with D hard to call. The material was CD4+ T cells sorted from PBMCs, obtained about 5 days after vaccination. The CDR3 DNA reads TGCAGTGCTAATCGCGGCAATCAGCCCCAGCATTTT. Protein sequence: CSANRGNQPQHF.